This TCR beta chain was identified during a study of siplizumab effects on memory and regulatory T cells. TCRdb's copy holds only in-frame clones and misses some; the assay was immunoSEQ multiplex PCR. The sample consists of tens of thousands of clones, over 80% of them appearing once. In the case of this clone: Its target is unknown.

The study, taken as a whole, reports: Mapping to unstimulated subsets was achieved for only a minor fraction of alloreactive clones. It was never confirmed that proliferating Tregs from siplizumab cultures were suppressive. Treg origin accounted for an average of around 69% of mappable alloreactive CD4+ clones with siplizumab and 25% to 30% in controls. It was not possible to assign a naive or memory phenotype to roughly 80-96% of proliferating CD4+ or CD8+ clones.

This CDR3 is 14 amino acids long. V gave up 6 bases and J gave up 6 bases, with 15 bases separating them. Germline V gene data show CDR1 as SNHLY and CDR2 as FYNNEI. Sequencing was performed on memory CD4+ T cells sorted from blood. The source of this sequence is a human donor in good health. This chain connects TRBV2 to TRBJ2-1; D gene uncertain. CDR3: CASRADRSGNEQFF. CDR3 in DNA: TGTGCCAGCAGAGCAGACCGATCTGGCAATGAGCAGTTCTTC.